This record looks at one TCR beta chain sequence and its context. The antigen is not known. Produced via immunoSEQ multiplex PCR; TCRdb's table is partial and in-frame only. The sample includes some 190,000 clones, 85% to 90% of them seen just once. This specimen comes from a study of T cell responses to AZD1222 COVID-19 vaccine. This CDR3 contains 14 residues. Trimming stripped 6 bases from V and 0 bases from J, with 8 bases between. Germline V gene sequence: CDR1 MGHDK, CDR2 SYGVNS. Regarding the study as a whole: Variant regions that are unmutated are reportedly the target of nearly half of spike-specific TCRs. Most donors were white British and more were female, and clonal diversity was possibly underestimated.

Sequences were derived from peripheral blood, sampled on day 0 of AZD1222 vaccination. This clonotype originated in an adult in good health. The rearrangement uses TRBV25-1 and TRBJ2-2; D ambiguous. CDR3 sequence reads: CASSQFANTGELFF. DNA of the CDR3: TGTGCCAGCAGCCAATTCGCGAACACCGGGGAGCTGTTTTTT. Filled out from reference TRBV25-1 and TRBJ2-2, the complete variable domain reads EADIYQTPRYLVIGTGKKITLECSQTMGHDKMYWYQQDPGMELHLIHYSYGVNSTEKGDLSSESTVSRIRTEHFPLTLESARPSHTSQYLCASSQFANTGELFFGEGSRLTVL.